A single sample gave rise to the 2 T cell receptor beta chains below, sequenced in a study of shared clonotypes between healthy human individuals. Sequencing was performed with immunoSEQ multiplex PCR; in TCRdb, only in-frame clones are kept and a portion is missing. The repertoire holds millions of clones, with approximately 95% as singletons. The sequenced sample consisted of naive CD4+ T cells from PBMCs. Indicated subset: CD45RA+ positively selected. These receptors were collected from a man aged 18-30 years in good health. Some clones in this sample may be carry-over from other donors' samples.

This rearrangement joins TRBV15 to TRBJ2-1; TRBD2 aligns across 10 bases. CDR1 is LNHNV, CDR2 YYDKDF, per germline (reference sequence). The V segment lost 2 bases and the J segment 5 bases; nucleotides outside the gene matches: 6. There are 16 residues in the CDR3. CDR3: CATSRPGTSANNEQFF. The CDR3 coding sequence is TGTGCCACCAGCAGACCCGGGACTAGCGCTAACAATGAGCAGTTCTTC.

Here the CDR3 reads CASSESGAGSTYEQYF. CDR3 nucleotide sequence: TGTGCCAGCAGTGAATCGGGTGCAGGGTCAACCTACGAGCAGTACTTC. The chain links TRBV6-1 to TRBJ2-7; perhaps TRBD1 as D (5 bases). The V end was cut by 2 bases, the J end by 2 bases, with 16 bases between. CDR1 is MNHNS and CDR2 is SASEGT in the germline V gene. CDR3 length: 16 amino acids.